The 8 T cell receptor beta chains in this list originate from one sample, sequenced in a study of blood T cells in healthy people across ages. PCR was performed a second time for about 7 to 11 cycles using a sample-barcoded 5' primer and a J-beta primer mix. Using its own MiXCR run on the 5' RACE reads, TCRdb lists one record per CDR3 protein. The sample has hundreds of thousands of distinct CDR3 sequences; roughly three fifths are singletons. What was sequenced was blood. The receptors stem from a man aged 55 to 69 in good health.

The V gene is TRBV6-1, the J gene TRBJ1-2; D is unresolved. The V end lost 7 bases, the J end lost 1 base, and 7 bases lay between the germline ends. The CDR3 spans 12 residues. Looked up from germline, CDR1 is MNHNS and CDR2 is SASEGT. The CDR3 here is CASIQHNYGYTF. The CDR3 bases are TGTGCCAGCATCCAACATAACTATGGCTACACCTTC.

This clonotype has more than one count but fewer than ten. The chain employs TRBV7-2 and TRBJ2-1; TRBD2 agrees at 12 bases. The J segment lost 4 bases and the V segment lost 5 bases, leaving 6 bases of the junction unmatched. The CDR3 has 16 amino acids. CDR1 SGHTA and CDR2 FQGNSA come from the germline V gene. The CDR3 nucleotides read TGTGCCAGCAGCCCAGGACTAGCGGGGCGTTACAATGAGCAGTTCTTC. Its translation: CASSPGLAGRYNEQFF.

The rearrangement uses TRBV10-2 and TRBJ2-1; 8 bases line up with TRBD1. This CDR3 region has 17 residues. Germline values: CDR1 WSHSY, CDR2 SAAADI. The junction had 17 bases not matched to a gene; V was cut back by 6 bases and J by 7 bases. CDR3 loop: CASRAGDGQGRGNEQFF. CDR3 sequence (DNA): TGCGCCAGCAGAGCCGGAGACGGACAGGGAAGGGGGAATGAGCAGTTCTTC.

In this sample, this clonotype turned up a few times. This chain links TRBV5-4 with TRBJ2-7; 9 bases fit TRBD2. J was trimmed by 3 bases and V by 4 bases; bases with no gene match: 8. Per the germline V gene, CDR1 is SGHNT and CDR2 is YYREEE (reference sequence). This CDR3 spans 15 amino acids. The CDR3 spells CASSPRSGGYYEQYF. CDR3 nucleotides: TGTGCCAGCAGCCCCAGGAGCGGGGGGTACTACGAGCAGTACTTC.

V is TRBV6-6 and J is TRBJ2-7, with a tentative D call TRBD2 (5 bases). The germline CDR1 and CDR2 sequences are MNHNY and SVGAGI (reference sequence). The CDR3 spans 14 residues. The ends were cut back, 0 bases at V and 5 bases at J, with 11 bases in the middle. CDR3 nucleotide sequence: TGTGCCAGCAGTTACTCGGCCGGGGTTGACGAGCAGTACTTC. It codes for CASSYSAGVDEQYF.

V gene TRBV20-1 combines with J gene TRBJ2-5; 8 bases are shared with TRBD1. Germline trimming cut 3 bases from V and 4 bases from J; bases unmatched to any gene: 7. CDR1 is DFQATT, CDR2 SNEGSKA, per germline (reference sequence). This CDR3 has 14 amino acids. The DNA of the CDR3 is TGCAGTGCTAGTAGTGACAGGGGAATAGAGACCCAGTACTTC. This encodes CSASSDRGIETQYF.

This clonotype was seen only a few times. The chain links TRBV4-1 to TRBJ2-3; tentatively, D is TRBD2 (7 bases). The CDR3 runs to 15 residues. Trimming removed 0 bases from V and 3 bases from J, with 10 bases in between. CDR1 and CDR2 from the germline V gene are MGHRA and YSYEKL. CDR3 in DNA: TGCGCCAGCAGCCAAGAAGAGGGGGGGACAGATACGCAGTATTTT. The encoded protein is CASSQEEGGTDTQYF.

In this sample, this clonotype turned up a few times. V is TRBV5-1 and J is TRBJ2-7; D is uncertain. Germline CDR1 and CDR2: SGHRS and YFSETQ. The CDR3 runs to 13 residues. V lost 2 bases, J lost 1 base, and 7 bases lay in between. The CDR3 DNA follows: TGCGCCAGCAGCTTCGACGGTTCCTACGAGCAGTACTTC. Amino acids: CASSFDGSYEQYF.